Listed below are T cell receptor beta chains from one sample, sequenced in a study of cytomegalovirus exposure and HLA in healthy donors. TCRdb's copy holds only in-frame clones and misses some; the assay was immunoSEQ multiplex PCR. The repertoire includes 150,000 or so clones, nearly 90% of them detected once, and around 1.2% sits in the top ten. Material: PBMCs. The receptor set was obtained from a woman aged 18-30 years in good health and CMV-seronegative. Both conserved end residues are part of each CDR3. A D gene is named only where the DNA matches it firmly.

J gene,V gene,D gene,CDR3 length,CDR3 protein
TRBJ2-7,TRBV5-6,-,14,CASSLAGTPREQYF
TRBJ1-2,TRBV10-3,TRBD1,14,CAITQGALRYGYTF
TRBJ1-3,TRBV5-1,-,16,CASSLDPGGPGNTIYF
TRBJ2-1,TRBV9,-,14,CASSPSTSYNEQFF
TRBJ2-1,TRBV2,-,12,CASQGSYNEQFF
TRBJ1-4,TRBV19,-,14,CASSTRDFNEKLFF
TRBJ1-3,TRBV5-6,-,12,CASSRGVGTIYF
TRBJ2-3,TRBV7-6,-,13,CASSPTATDTQYF
TRBJ2-7,TRBV6-1,-,13,CASGQGNSYEQYF
TRBJ2-2,TRBV5-6,-,15,CASSLEGRQPGELFF
TRBJ2-7,TRBV2,-,16,CASSALGRGGSYEQYF
TRBJ2-7,TRBV7-9,TRBD1,15,CASSFRDRNTYEQYF
TRBJ1-6,TRBV2,-,14,CASNYKSGNSPLHF
TRBJ2-3,TRBV5-1,TRBD2,15,CASSDVAGPTDTQYF
TRBJ1-1,TRBV29-1,-,12,CSVDRGRTEAFF
TRBJ2-2,TRBV19,-,17,CASTLDVRGRYPGELFF
TRBJ1-5,TRBV2,-,14,CASRMIQVGQPQHF
TRBJ1-2,TRBV6-1,TRBD1,13,CASEPGQALGYTF
TRBJ1-1,TRBV6-5,TRBD1,14,CASIRDRGNTEAFF
TRBJ2-3,TRBV7-9,TRBD2,19,CASSWGTSGASFSTDTQYF
TRBJ2-5,TRBV4-1,-,15,CASSQGSFQEGTQYF
TRBJ2-1,TRBV11-3,TRBD1,15,CASSRRDRGYNEQFF
TRBJ1-1,TRBV5-6,TRBD1,15,CASSQDRSMNTEAFF
TRBJ1-6,TRBV6-6,TRBD1,14,CASSYLDRGSPLHF
TRBJ2-7,TRBV7-6,-,14,CASSFALGDYEQYF
TRBJ1-1,TRBV9,TRBD1,13,CASSVDRDTEAFF
TRBJ1-1,TRBV5-1,-,15,CASSLAQGMNTEAFF
TRBJ1-6,TRBV27,-,16,CASSLSPAVPNSPLHF
TRBJ1-2,TRBV19,-,15,CASSIYGGSNYGYTF
TRBJ2-5,TRBV12-5,TRBD2,17,CASARGTSGGIEETQYF
TRBJ2-5,TRBV25-1,TRBD2,17,CASSELGAGGLSETQYF
TRBJ2-2,TRBV5-4,TRBD2,15,CASSFGQGGTGELFF
TRBJ1-1,TRBV4-1,-,13,CASSQANRVGAFF
TRBJ2-1,TRBV28,TRBD1,15,CASSLRDRESGEQFF
TRBJ2-7,TRBV6-6,-,14,CASSYPERSYEQYF
TRBJ2-4,TRBV4-2,TRBD2,17,CASSQEVAGVAKNIQYF
TRBJ2-5,TRBV28,TRBD1,14,CASSLAGGEETQYF
TRBJ2-7,TRBV2,-,15,CASTSRDFNSYEQYF
TRBJ2-7,TRBV20-1,-,11,CSARQGNEQYF
TRBJ2-4,TRBV19,-,14,CASRTGPAGDIQYF
TRBJ1-2,TRBV6-6,-,15,CASSRRGGVDYGYTF
TRBJ1-1,TRBV19,TRBD1,13,CASSQGADTEAFF